The 19 T cell receptor beta chains below come from one sample, sequenced in a study of shared clonotypes between healthy human individuals. The method was immunoSEQ multiplex PCR; TCRdb's version includes in-frame clones alone and lacks a portion of them. The data hold about half a million clones, with over 70% observed a single time. Material for sequencing was PBMCs. The receptors shown here come from a woman aged 40-49 years in good health. Some clones in this sample may be carry-over from other donors' samples.

V and J are TRBV5-1 and TRBJ1-4; 9 positions match TRBD1. With V trimmed by 8 bases and J by 7 bases, 9 bases remained unmatched. Per the germline V gene, CDR1 is SGHRS and CDR2 is YFSETQ. CDR3 size: 14 residues. This CDR3 reads CASSYKGQGEKLFF. CDR3 coding DNA: TGCGCCAGTAGTTATAAGGGACAGGGTGAAAAACTGTTTTTT. Using reference TRBV5-1 and TRBJ1-4 for the parts outside the CDR3, the full variable domain is KAGVTQTPRYLIKTRGQQVTLSCSPISGHRSVSWYQQTPGQGLQFLFEYFSETQRNKGNFPGRFSGRQFSNSRSEMNVSTLELGDSALYLCASSYKGQGEKLFFGSGTQLSVL.

This clone was counted a few times. This chain links TRBV4-2 with TRBJ1-5, with 8 bases aligning to TRBD1. With 4 bases clipped from V and 5 bases from J, the junction kept 7 bases outside the gene matches. Germline values: CDR1 LGHNA, CDR2 YNFKEQ. The CDR3 has 15 amino acids. CDR3 sequence reads: CASSPDREVHQPQHF. The DNA for the CDR3 is TGTGCCAGCAGCCCGGACAGGGAAGTTCATCAGCCCCAGCATTTT.

This chain connects TRBV29-1 to TRBJ1-2, with TRBD1 as a possible D gene (6 bases). CDR3 length equals 13 residues. The V gene lost 4 bases and the J gene lost 4 bases, with 13 bases spanning the gap. Germline V gene data show CDR1 as SQVTM and CDR2 as ANQGSEA. CDR3 DNA: TGCAGCGTTGTGGCCAGGGGTACCTATGGCTACACCTTC. This translates into CSVVARGTYGYTF. The full variable domain, completed using reference TRBV29-1 and TRBJ1-2, is SAVISQKPSRDICQRGTSLTIQCQVDSQVTMMFWYRQQPGQSLTLIATANQGSEATYESGFVIDKFPISRPNLTFSTLTVSNMSPEDSSIYLCSVVARGTYGYTFGSGTRLTVV.

This clone was counted a single time. A far larger clone is only one base removed, so a read error is likely. The chain is built from TRBV27 and TRBJ1-5; D not certain. The CDR3 loop spans 13 amino acids. Germline V gene sequence: CDR1 MNHEY, CDR2 SMNVEV (reference sequence). The CDR3 loop is CASSMGFNQPKHF. CDR3 sequence (DNA): TGTGCCAGCAGTATGGGGTTCAATCAGCCCAAGCATTTT.

Comments on this clone: A far larger clone lies a single base away; this is likely a read error. At the DNA level, this CDR3 is encoded by other sequences in the same sample as well. The CDR3 nucleotides are TGTGCCTGGAGGGACCGGGACAGGAACACTGAAGCTCTCTTT. Protein product: CAWRDRDRNTEALF. The chain couples TRBV30 to TRBJ1-1; TRBD1 aligns across 8 bases. From germline, CDR1 is GTSNPN and CDR2 SVGIG (reference sequence). This CDR3 spans 14 amino acids.

The V and J genes are TRBV5-4 and TRBJ2-7, with TRBD2 identical over 7 bases. CDR3 size: 14 residues. The ends lost 4 bases at V and 0 bases at J; junction bases unmatched: 4. Germline lookup yields CDR1 SGHNT and CDR2 YYREEE (reference sequence). CDR3 DNA sequence: TGTGCCAGCAGCAGGATAGCGGGCTCCTACGAGCAGTACTTC. Protein: CASSRIAGSYEQYF.

As regards this clone: The sample holds other DNA sequences that translate to the same CDR3. This chain connects TRBV27 to TRBJ2-7; tentatively, D is TRBD2 (7 bases). Trimming cost V 3 bases and J 3 bases, with 15 bases left between them. Germline V gene lookup returns CDR1 MNHEY and CDR2 SMNVEV (reference sequence). The CDR3 sequence is 15 residues long. CDR3 nucleotide sequence: TGTGCCAGCAGTTTGGGGGGGGCGGGCGGCTACGAGCAGTACTTC. Its protein is CASSLGGAGGYEQYF.

The chain is built from TRBV6-1 and TRBJ1-2; 8 bases align to TRBD1. The length of the CDR3 is 13 residues. Germline V gene lookup returns CDR1 MNHNS and CDR2 SASEGT. V shed 6 bases and J 5 bases; nucleotides not matched to a gene: 5. The CDR3: CASSPGQDYGYTF. DNA for the CDR3: TGTGCCAGCAGCCCGGGACAGGATTATGGCTACACCTTC.

This rearrangement joins TRBV7-6 to TRBJ2-3; D is perhaps TRBD2 (5 bases). This CDR3 contains 12 residues. Germline CDR1 reads SGHVS; CDR2 reads FNYEAQ. Trimming removed 4 bases from V and 5 bases from J, with 7 bases in between. The CDR3: CASSSGEDTQYF. DNA of the CDR3: TGTGCCAGCAGCTCCGGGGAAGATACGCAGTATTTT.

Note on this clone: This likely reflects a read error, since a far larger clone is one base away. This chain connects TRBV6-4 to TRBJ2-6, with D possibly being TRBD1 (6 bases). This CDR3 region has 16 residues. Germline loops: CDR1 MRHNA, CDR2 SNTAGT. Between the trimmed V and J ends, which lost 8 bases and 0 bases, there was a span of 14 bases. This CDR3 is CASGPGQLSGANVLTF. As DNA, the CDR3 is TGTGCCAGCGGCCCGGGACAACTCTCTGGGGCCAACGTCCTGACTTTC.

As concerns this clone: A read error is the likely source, as a far larger clone sits one nucleotide away. This chain links TRBV30 with TRBJ1-2; 8 bases match TRBD1. This CDR3 contains 13 residues. Germline V CDR1 and CDR2: GTSNPN, SVGIG (reference sequence). Trimming removed 1 base from V and 8 bases from J; junction bases left unmatched: 6. Written as DNA, the CDR3 is TGTGCCTGGAGTGAGGACAGGGTAAAAGGCTACACCTTC. Its translation is CAWSEDRVKGYTF.

About this clone: A far more abundant clone sits one base away, making this likely a read error. V and J are TRBV2 and TRBJ1-4; D may be TRBD1 (5 bases). Germline CDR1 and CDR2: SNHLY and FYNNEI. CDR3 length equals 13 residues. CDR3 loop: CASSEGDSQKPFF. The CDR3 bases are TGTGCCAGCAGTGAAGGTGACAGTCAAAAACCGTTTTTT.

This clone was recorded once. This sequence is one base from a far larger clone and is likely a read error. The sample contains more than one DNA sequence encoding this CDR3. The rearrangement links TRBV6-1 to TRBJ2-7; 9 nucleotides match TRBD2. The length of the CDR3 is 15 residues. Unmatched junction bases numbered 11, after V lost 7 bases and J lost 4 bases. Germline V CDR1 and CDR2: MNHNS, SASEGT. The chain's CDR3 is CASNPAGGLTYEQYF. DNA for the CDR3: TGTGCCAGCAATCCAGCGGGAGGACTTACATACGAGCAGTACTTC.

This chain connects TRBV9 to TRBJ2-3; D perhaps matches TRBD1 (6 bases). This CDR3 is 13 amino acids long. Germline CDR1 reads SGDLS; CDR2 reads YYNGEE. V gave up 4 bases and J gave up 2 bases, with 8 bases separating them. In nucleotides, the CDR3 is TGTGCCAGCAGCCGGGACACCACAGATACGCAGTATTTT. The encoded protein is CASSRDTTDTQYF.

The gene calls are TRBV9 and TRBJ2-1; 7 nucleotides line up with TRBD1. This CDR3 has 16 residues. From germline, CDR1 is SGDLS and CDR2 YYNGEE. Trimming took 0 bases from V and 5 from J; bases not matched to a gene: 8. The CDR3 nucleotides are TGTGCCAGCAGCGTAGGTCTGACAGGGCGAAACAATGAGCAGTTCTTC. Protein product: CASSVGLTGRNNEQFF.

V gene TRBV28 combines with J gene TRBJ2-1, with TRBD1 matching over 10 bases. The CDR3 sequence is 15 residues long. CDR1 MDHEN and CDR2 SYDVKM come from the germline V gene. The trim removed 3 bases at V and 2 bases at J, leaving 1 base unmatched. The CDR3 region has the DNA TGTGCCAGCAGTTTCGGGACAGGGGCCTACAATGAGCAGTTCTTC. Translating gives CASSFGTGAYNEQFF.

This clone has only a few counts. The chain links TRBV19 to TRBJ1-1, with 9 positions matching TRBD1. Germline V gives CDR1 LNHDA, CDR2 SQIVND (reference sequence). J lost 6 bases, V lost 8 bases, and 7 bases had no gene match. The CDR3 extends over 13 amino acids. The CDR3 loop is CASVNRGQAEAFF. CDR3 nucleotide sequence: TGTGCCAGTGTTAACAGGGGGCAGGCTGAAGCTTTCTTT.

The CDR3, as DNA: TGCAGTGCTGGATTTTACACTGAAGCTTTCTTT. It yields the protein CSAGFYTEAFF. The chain couples TRBV20-1 to TRBJ1-1; D is unresolved. Germline assignment: CDR1 DFQATT and CDR2 SNEGSKA (reference sequence). This CDR3 spans 11 amino acids. V was cut by 5 bases and J by 3 bases, with 7 bases left in between.

Concerning this clone: The likely explanation is a read error, given a far larger clone one base away. DNA for the CDR3: TGTGCCAGCAGTTTAGGTCGGGGCGTAAACCATGGCTACACCTTC. As protein: CASSLGRGVNHGYTF. The V and J genes are TRBV28 and TRBJ1-2, with D perhaps TRBD1 (5 bases). There are 15 residues in the CDR3. The ends were cut back, 2 bases at V and 6 bases at J, with 16 bases in the middle. Germline V gene data show CDR1 as MDHEN and CDR2 as SYDVKM.